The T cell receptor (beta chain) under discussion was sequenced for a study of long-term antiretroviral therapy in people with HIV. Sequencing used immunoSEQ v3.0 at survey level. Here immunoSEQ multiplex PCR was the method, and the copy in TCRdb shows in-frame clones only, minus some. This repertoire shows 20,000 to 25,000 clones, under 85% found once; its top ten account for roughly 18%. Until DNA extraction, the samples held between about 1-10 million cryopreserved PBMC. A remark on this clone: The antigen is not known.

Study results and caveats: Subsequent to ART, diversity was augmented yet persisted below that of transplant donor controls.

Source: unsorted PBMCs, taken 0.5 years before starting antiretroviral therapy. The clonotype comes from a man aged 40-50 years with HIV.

CDR3 sequence reads: CASSEVFGDQLGAEQYF. The CDR3 bases are TGTGCCAGCAGTGAAGTATTCGGTGACCAACTAGGTGCCGAGCAGTACTTC. J is TRBJ2-7 and V is TRBV6-1; TRBD2 is a possible D gene (5 bases). Germline V gene data show CDR1 as MNHNS and CDR2 as SASEGT. The V end lost 1 base, the J end lost 6 bases, and 22 bases lay between the germline ends. The CDR3 has 17 residues.